One T cell receptor (beta chain) is described in this entry. Its cognate antigen is unknown. Germline V gives CDR1 SGHVS, CDR2 FNYEAQ. Trimming shortened V by 3 bases and J by 6 bases, and 9 bases separated the two germline ends. This CDR3 has 14 residues. This sample was taken from a study of cytomegalovirus exposure and HLA in healthy donors. The study, taken as a whole, reports: Sequencing probably produced one cluster of sequence variants that were highly shared. Among immune exposure information, only CMV serostatus was available. In a later analysis, TCR beta V- and J-gene trimming was associated with a missense DCLRE1C variant. Some public TCRs appeared in many individuals, while most sequences were rare.

Both 60 Vbeta primers and 13 Jbeta primers went into the PCR. TCRdb's copy holds only in-frame clones and misses some; the assay was immunoSEQ multiplex PCR. The table has about 150,000 clones, over 60% seen once. The sample was PBMCs. The chain couples TRBV7-6 to TRBJ1-6; no definite D call. The TCR sequence derives from a woman aged 55-75 years in good health and CMV-seronegative. The CDR3 nucleotides read TGTGCCAGCAGCTTGACACAGACTAATTCACCCCTCCACTTT. Protein sequence: CASSLTQTNSPLHF.